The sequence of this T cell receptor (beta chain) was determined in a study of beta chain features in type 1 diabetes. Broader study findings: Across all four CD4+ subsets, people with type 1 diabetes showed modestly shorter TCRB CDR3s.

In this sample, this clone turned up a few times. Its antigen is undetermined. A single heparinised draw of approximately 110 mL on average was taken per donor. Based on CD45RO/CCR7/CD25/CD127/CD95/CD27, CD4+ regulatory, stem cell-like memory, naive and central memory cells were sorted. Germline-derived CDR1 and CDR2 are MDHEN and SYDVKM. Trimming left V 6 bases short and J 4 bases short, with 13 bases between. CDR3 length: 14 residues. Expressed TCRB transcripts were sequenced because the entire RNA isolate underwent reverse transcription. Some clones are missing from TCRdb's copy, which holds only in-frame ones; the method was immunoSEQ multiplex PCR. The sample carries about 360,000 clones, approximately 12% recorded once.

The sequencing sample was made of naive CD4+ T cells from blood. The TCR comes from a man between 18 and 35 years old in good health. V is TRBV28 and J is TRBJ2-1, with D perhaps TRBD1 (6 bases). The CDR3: CASRQGTTYNEQFF. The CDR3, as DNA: TGTGCCAGCAGGCAGGGGACCACGTACAATGAGCAGTTCTTC.